This entry lists 32 T cell receptor beta chains sequenced from one sample in a study of PD-1 blockade in classical Hodgkin lymphoma. Stated time point: cycle 4 day 1 (C4D1), after about 6 weeks of nivolumab. Exposure to brentuximab vedotin varied, and each patient had relapsed following autologous stem cell transplantation. Researchers report purifying CD4+ T cells from thawed PBMCs by magnetic negative selection. Sequencing was performed with immunoSEQ multiplex PCR; in TCRdb, only in-frame clones are kept and a portion is missing. The table records about 30,000 clones, roughly nine tenths of them present only once. The sequences come from CD4+ T cells from blood, collected before the fourth cycle of nivolumab. These receptors came from a human donor with classical Hodgkin lymphoma.

The chain carries TRBV6-4 and TRBJ1-3, with D uncertain. This CDR3 comprises 15 residues. V lost 2 bases and J lost 0, with 8 bases in between. CDR1 and CDR2 from the germline V gene are MRHNA and SNTAGT. CDR3 region: CASSDPAGSGNTIYF. The CDR3 coding sequence is TGTGCCAGCAGTGACCCCGCGGGCTCTGGAAACACCATATATTTT.

The chain recombines TRBV29-1 with TRBJ2-4; D uncertain. Germline V gene sequence: CDR1 SQVTM, CDR2 ANQGSEA. V lost 3 bases and J lost 2, with 8 bases in between. The CDR3 runs 13 residues. The CDR3 region is CSVEGNSKNIQYF. The DNA of the CDR3 is TGCAGCGTTGAGGGCAATTCCAAAAACATTCAGTACTTC.

The chain links TRBV6-6 to TRBJ2-5, with D unresolved. V lost 2 bases, J lost 1 base, and 8 bases lay in between. CDR1 MNHNY and CDR2 SVGAGI come from the germline V gene (reference sequence). CDR3 length: 14 residues. The CDR3 spells CASSYSYSQETQYF. CDR3 nucleotides: TGTGCCAGCAGTTACAGTTACAGCCAAGAGACCCAGTACTTC.

The chain is built from TRBV7-9 and TRBJ2-2; 9 bases line up with TRBD1. In germline, CDR1 is SEHNR, CDR2 FQNEAQ (reference sequence). V lost 8 bases and J lost 6; bases outside the gene matches: 7. The CDR3 contains 14 residues. As DNA, the CDR3 is TGTGCCAGCGCCCCGGGACAGGGACCCGGGGAGCTGTTTTTT. Residues: CASAPGQGPGELFF.

The rearrangement joins TRBV29-1 to TRBJ2-7; perhaps TRBD2 as D (7 bases). Germline V lookup: CDR1 SQVTM, CDR2 ANQGSEA. V lost 0 bases to trimming and J lost 2 bases, with 14 bases between them. The CDR3 totals 15 residues. The CDR3 loop is CSVEDGGGAPYEQYF. Here the CDR3 DNA reads TGCAGCGTTGAAGATGGGGGGGGCGCCCCCTACGAGCAGTACTTC.

V gene TRBV5-1 combines with J gene TRBJ2-5, with a weak D call TRBD1 (6 bases). Per germline, CDR1 SGHRS and CDR2 YFSETQ. CDR3 length: 14 amino acids. Trimming cost V 4 bases and J 4 bases, with 14 bases left between them. CDR3 in DNA: TGCGCCAGCAGCAGAGCAGGGGCGGGAGAGACCCAGTACTTC. It translates to CASSRAGAGETQYF.

This clone was seen only a few times. V and J are TRBV18 and TRBJ1-2; perhaps TRBD1 as D (6 bases). Germline V gene sequence: CDR1 KGHSH, CDR2 LQKENI. The CDR3 spans 15 residues. V lost 0 bases and J lost 2, with 10 bases in between. CDR3 bases: TGTGCCAGCTCACCACCGTTAAGGGGGAACTATGGCTACACCTTC. This encodes CASSPPLRGNYGYTF.

CDR3 region: CASSGGDNQPQHF. DNA for the CDR3: TGTGCCAGCAGCGGGGGGGATAATCAGCCCCAGCATTTT. The V call is TRBV5-4, the J call TRBJ1-5; possibly TRBD1 for D (5 bases). The CDR3 runs 13 residues. Germline V CDR1 and CDR2: SGHNT, YYREEE (reference sequence). V lost 4 bases and J 4 bases, leaving 9 bases between the germline ends.

The genes are TRBV27 and TRBJ2-2; either TRBD1 or TRBD2 may supply D (5 bases each). V was clipped by 5 bases and J by 0 bases, with 13 bases between them. Germline V CDR1 and CDR2: MNHEY, SMNVEV (reference sequence). The length of the CDR3 is 16 residues. The chain's CDR3 is CASSATGTSNTGELFF. CDR3 DNA sequence: TGTGCCAGCAGTGCGACCGGGACGTCGAACACCGGGGAGCTGTTTTTT.

This chain links TRBV7-2 with TRBJ2-7; D is unresolved. Germline V CDR1 and CDR2: SGHTA, FQGNSA. The CDR3 is 13 amino acids. Trimming pared 3 bases from V and 2 bases from J, leaving 8 bases between. The CDR3 here is CASSFLGTYEQYF. CDR3 nucleotides: TGTGCCAGCAGCTTTCTAGGGACCTACGAGCAGTACTTC.

The chain combines TRBV19 with TRBJ1-4, with 7 positions matching TRBD1. With V trimmed by 3 bases and J by 10 bases, 11 bases remained unmatched. Per the germline V gene, CDR1 is LNHDA and CDR2 is SQIVND (reference sequence). The length of the CDR3 is 15 residues. CDR3 amino acids: CASSMERTGVGKLFF. As DNA, the CDR3 is TGTGCCAGTAGTATGGAGCGCACAGGGGTGGGAAAACTGTTTTTT.

V and J are TRBV6-6 and TRBJ2-1; the match to TRBD2 covers 12 bases. The trim removed 6 bases at V and 6 bases at J, leaving 3 bases unmatched. This CDR3 spans 14 amino acids. Germline CDR1 and CDR2: MNHNY and SVGAGI (reference sequence). The CDR3 loop reads CASRASGGANEQFF. The CDR3, as DNA: TGTGCCAGCAGGGCTAGCGGGGGGGCCAATGAGCAGTTCTTC.

This clone was observed a few times. The V and J genes are TRBV19 and TRBJ1-2; 7 nucleotides match TRBD1. The germline gives CDR1 LNHDA, CDR2 SQIVND (reference sequence). V lost 7 bases to trimming and J lost 6 bases; unmatched junction nucleotides: 14. The CDR3 covers 15 residues. The DNA for the CDR3 is TGTGCCAGTACCTCCTATGCGGACAGGAAAAATGGCTACACCTTC. Amino acids: CASTSYADRKNGYTF. Full variable domain (rest looked up from reference TRBV19 and TRBJ1-2): DGGITQSPKYLFRKEGQNVTLSCEQNLNHDAMYWYRQDPGQGLRLIYYSQIVNDFQKGDIAEGYSVSREKKESFPLTVTSAQKNPTAFYLCASTSYADRKNGYTFGSGTRLTVV.

The rearrangement uses TRBV20-1 and TRBJ1-2, with a tentative D call TRBD1 (5 bases). CDR3 length: 11 residues. Trimming cost V 3 bases and J 4 bases, with 6 bases left between them. Germline V CDR1 and CDR2: DFQATT, SNEGSKA (reference sequence). The chain's CDR3 is CSASDSYGYTF. CDR3 DNA: TGCAGTGCTAGTGACAGCTATGGCTACACCTTC.

The chain employs TRBV6-1 and TRBJ2-5, with 14 bases lining up with TRBD2. The CDR3 runs to 18 residues. The germline V gene encodes CDR1 MNHNS and CDR2 SASEGT. After removal of 3 bases from V and 1 base from J, the junction contained 7 bases not matched to a gene. CDR3 DNA sequence: TGTGCCAGCAGTGAGGCGACTAGCGGGGGGGCGGCCCAAGAGACCCAGTACTTC. It is translated as CASSEATSGGAAQETQYF.

This clone was seen only once. This chain uses TRBV4-1 with TRBJ2-1, with D possibly matching TRBD2 (6 bases). The CDR3 loop spans 18 amino acids. CDR1 and CDR2 (germline): MGHRA, YSYEKL. The germline V and J ends were trimmed by 2 bases and 6 bases, with 23 bases remaining between them. The CDR3: CASSQRPQTGVATNEQFF. CDR3 sequence (DNA): TGCGCCAGCAGCCAAAGGCCCCAGACGGGGGTTGCAACCAATGAGCAGTTCTTC.

The chain joins TRBV11-2 to TRBJ2-7, with D possibly TRBD1 on 6 matching bases. Germline V gene sequence: CDR1 SGHAT, CDR2 FQNNGV. V was cut by 5 bases and J by 3 bases, with 14 bases left in between. This CDR3 is 14 amino acids long. CDR3 sequence: CASSPTGTHYEQYF. CDR3 DNA: TGTGCCAGCAGCCCTACCGGGACACACTACGAGCAGTACTTC.

This chain connects TRBV4-1 to TRBJ2-2; D is possibly TRBD1 or TRBD2 (5 bases each). The V and J ends lost 4 bases and 0 bases respectively, with 18 bases between them. Germline CDR1 is MGHRA and CDR2 is YSYEKL. The CDR3 loop spans 18 amino acids. The CDR3 DNA is TGCGCCAGCAGCCGTGAATGGGATCGAGGGGCGAACACCGGGGAGCTGTTTTTT. Translated, it gives CASSREWDRGANTGELFF.

The rearrangement joins TRBV11-2 to TRBJ2-1, with 7 bases fitting TRBD2. The CDR3 length is 15 residues. V lost 1 base to trimming and J lost 5 bases; unmatched junction nucleotides: 5. Germline values: CDR1 SGHAT, CDR2 FQNNGV. DNA of the CDR3: TGTGCCAGCAGCTTAGCCGGGACTACCGACAATGAGCAGTTCTTC. It yields the protein CASSLAGTTDNEQFF.

The rearrangement uses TRBV2 and TRBJ2-2, with 7 positions matching TRBD2. This CDR3 region has 15 residues. V gave up 3 bases and J gave up 8 bases; unmatched junction bases: 9. Looked up from germline, CDR1 is SNHLY and CDR2 is FYNNEI. The CDR3 nucleotides are TGTGCCAGCAGTGACGGCGCGGGAGTGTATGGGGAGCTGTTTTTT. Amino acids: CASSDGAGVYGELFF.

In its sample, this clone was seen once. The gene calls are TRBV5-4 and TRBJ2-1; 8 nucleotides match TRBD2. Trimming took 2 bases from V and 5 from J; bases not matched to a gene: 15. CDR1 is SGHNT and CDR2 is YYREEE in the germline V gene (reference sequence). The CDR3 runs to 18 residues. CDR3: CASSFPIAGGLADNEQFF. In nucleotides, the CDR3 is TGTGCCAGCAGCTTTCCGATCGCGGGAGGTCTCGCGGACAATGAGCAGTTCTTC.

V gene TRBV28 combines with J gene TRBJ2-3; D possibly matches TRBD1 or TRBD2 (6 bases each). CDR1 is MDHEN and CDR2 is SYDVKM in the germline V gene. The CDR3 has 16 residues. The ends were cut back, 5 bases at V and 4 bases at J, with 19 bases in the middle. Here the CDR3 reads CASSLSGAGRPDTQYF. CDR3 in DNA: TGTGCCAGCAGTCTCTCAGGGGCGGGGCGACCAGATACGCAGTATTTT.

The gene calls are TRBV6-6 and TRBJ2-7; D might be TRBD2 (5 bases). Between the trimmed V and J ends, which lost 8 bases and 4 bases, there was a span of 18 bases. In germline, CDR1 is MNHNY, CDR2 SVGAGI (reference sequence). The length of the CDR3 is 14 residues. CDR3 region: CASQLGVLVYEQYF. CDR3 coding DNA: TGTGCCAGCCAACTCGGGGTACTGGTTTACGAGCAGTACTTC.

The CDR3 sequence: CASKNNWGGYNSPLHF. CDR3 nucleotide sequence: TGTGCCAGCAAAAACAATTGGGGGGGTTATAATTCACCCCTCCACTTT. The chain couples TRBV27 to TRBJ1-6; weak D call: TRBD1 (5 bases). This CDR3 spans 16 amino acids. V lost 7 bases to trimming and J lost 4 bases, with 17 bases between them. CDR1 MNHEY and CDR2 SMNVEV come from the germline V gene (reference sequence).

This chain links TRBV4-1 with TRBJ2-3, with TRBD2 identical over 11 bases. Per the germline V gene, CDR1 is MGHRA and CDR2 is YSYEKL. The ends lost 4 bases at V and 1 base at J; junction bases unmatched: 4. The length of the CDR3 is 16 residues. The CDR3 DNA reads as TGCGCCAGCAGCCTTTGGGGACTAGCGGGCACAGATACGCAGTATTTT. The encoded protein is CASSLWGLAGTDTQYF.

V usage is TRBV28 and J usage is TRBJ1-5; TRBD1 matches 11 bases. CDR3 length: 15 amino acids. The V gene end was trimmed by 5 bases and the J gene end by 6 bases; junction bases not matched to a gene: 6. Germline loops: CDR1 MDHEN, CDR2 SYDVKM. The DNA of the CDR3 is TGTGCCAGCAGTCAAGGACAGGGGGCGATTCAGCCCCAGCATTTT. The encoded protein is CASSQGQGAIQPQHF.

The chain couples TRBV7-9 to TRBJ1-4; D unresolved. Trimming stripped 1 base from V and 4 bases from J, with 10 bases between. The germline V gene has CDR1 SEHNR and CDR2 FQNEAQ (reference sequence). CDR3 size: 15 residues. The CDR3 protein is CASSLEGTDNEKLFF. The CDR3 nucleotides read TGTGCCAGCAGCTTAGAAGGCACAGATAATGAAAAACTGTTTTTT.

The V and J genes are TRBV10-1 and TRBJ1-2; maybe TRBD1 (5 bases). The CDR3 runs to 14 residues. Germline lookup yields CDR1 WNHNN and CDR2 SYGVQD (reference sequence). Trimming stripped 3 bases from V and 7 bases from J, with 15 bases between. The CDR3 reads CASSENRRIGGYTF. The CDR3 DNA sequence: TGCGCCAGCAGTGAAAACAGGAGAATTGGTGGCTACACCTTC.

The rearrangement joins TRBV25-1 to TRBJ2-1; 16 bases align to TRBD2. CDR3 length equals 16 residues. Germline values: CDR1 MGHDK, CDR2 SYGVNS. After removal of 8 bases from V and 7 bases from J, the junction contained 8 bases not matched to a gene. CDR3 residues: CASGTGTSGRGNEQFF. The CDR3 bases are TGTGCCAGCGGGACGGGGACTAGCGGGAGGGGGAATGAGCAGTTCTTC.

The chain combines TRBV30 with TRBJ2-1, with 11 bases lining up with TRBD2. Germline trimming cut 0 bases from V and 6 bases from J; bases unmatched to any gene: 7. CDR1 GTSNPN and CDR2 SVGIG come from the germline V gene (reference sequence). CDR3 length: 16 residues. The CDR3 sequence: CAWSVHSGLAGNEQFF. In DNA, the CDR3 is TGTGCCTGGAGTGTACATTCCGGACTAGCGGGCAATGAGCAGTTCTTC. Full variable domain (rest looked up from reference TRBV30 and TRBJ2-1): SQTIHQWPATLVQPVGSPLSLECTVEGTSNPNLYWYRQAAGRGLQLLFYSVGIGQISSEVPQNLSASRPQDRQFILSSKKLLLSDSGFYLCAWSVHSGLAGNEQFFGPGTRLTVL.

This chain links TRBV7-9 with TRBJ2-3, with no clear D. CDR1 is SEHNR and CDR2 is FQNEAQ in the germline V gene (reference sequence). The CDR3 runs to 13 residues. The germline V and J ends were trimmed by 3 bases and 3 bases, with 7 bases remaining between them. The chain's CDR3 is CASSFAQTDTQYF. As DNA, the CDR3 is TGTGCCAGCAGCTTCGCCCAAACAGATACGCAGTATTTT.

The chain has TRBV7-3 and TRBJ2-4; 8 nucleotides agree with TRBD2. V shed 5 bases, J shed 15 bases, and the junction held 18 bases outside the gene matches. CDR1 and CDR2 (germline): SGHTA, FQGTGA. This CDR3 comprises 15 residues. The chain's CDR3 is CASSLTGTSGEFRYF. The CDR3 DNA sequence: TGTGCCAGCAGCCTTACCGGGACTAGTGGGGAGTTCAGGTACTTC.